The clone carrying this TCR beta chain was seen more than once but under ten times. Its antigen is unidentified. This sample was taken from a study of T cells in Graves' hyperthyroidism and ophthalmopathy. Germline lookup yields CDR1 SGHRS and CDR2 YFSETQ. J lost 5 bases, V lost 1 base, and 6 bases had no gene match. This CDR3 has 15 residues. Overall study findings and caveats: Ophthalmopathy and stable hyperthyroidism were told apart by a 13 V-J model.

RNA transcripts yielded amplified TCR beta CDR3 regions. First-round RT-PCR targeting the TCR CDR3 was performed with the HTBI primer set. TCRdb processed the multiplex PCR reads anew with MiXCR; each CDR3 protein has one entry. Of 400,000 to 500,000 distinct CDR3 sequences listed, roughly 14% were seen once; the top ten hold around 17%. The sequence was obtained from a woman aged 18-29 years with Graves' hyperthyroidism. Sequencing input: blood. The J gene is TRBJ1-2, the V gene TRBV5-1; 9 bases match TRBD1. The DNA for the CDR3 is TGCGCCAGCAGCTTGACCGGGACAGGGCCTTATGGCTACACCTTC. This gives the protein CASSLTGTGPYGYTF.